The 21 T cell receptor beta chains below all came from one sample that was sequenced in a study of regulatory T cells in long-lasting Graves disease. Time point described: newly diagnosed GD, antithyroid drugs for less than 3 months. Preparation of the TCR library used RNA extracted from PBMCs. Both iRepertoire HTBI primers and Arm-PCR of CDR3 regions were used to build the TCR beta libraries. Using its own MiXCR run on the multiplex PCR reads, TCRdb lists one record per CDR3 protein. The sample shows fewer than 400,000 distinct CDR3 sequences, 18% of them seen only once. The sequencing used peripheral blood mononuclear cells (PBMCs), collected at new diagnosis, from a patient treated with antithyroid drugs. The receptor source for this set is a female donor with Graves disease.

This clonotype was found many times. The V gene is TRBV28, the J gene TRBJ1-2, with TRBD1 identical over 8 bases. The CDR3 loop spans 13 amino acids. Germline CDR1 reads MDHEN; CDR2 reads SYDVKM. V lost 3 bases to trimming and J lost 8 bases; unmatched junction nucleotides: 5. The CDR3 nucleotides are TGTGCCAGCAGTTTCCTCGACAGGGGAGGCTACACCTTC. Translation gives CASSFLDRGGYTF.

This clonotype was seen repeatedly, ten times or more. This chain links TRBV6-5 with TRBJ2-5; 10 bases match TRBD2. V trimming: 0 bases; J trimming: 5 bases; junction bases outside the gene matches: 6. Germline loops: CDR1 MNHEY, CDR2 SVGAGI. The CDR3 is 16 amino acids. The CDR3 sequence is CASSYSTSGMGETQYF. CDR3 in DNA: TGTGCCAGCAGTTACTCCACTAGCGGGATGGGGGAGACCCAGTACTTC.

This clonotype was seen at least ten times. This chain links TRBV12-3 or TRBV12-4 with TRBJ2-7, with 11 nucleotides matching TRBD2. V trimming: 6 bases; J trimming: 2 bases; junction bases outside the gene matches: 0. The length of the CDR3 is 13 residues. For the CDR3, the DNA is TGTGCCAGCAGGACTAGCGGGGCCTACGAGCAGTACTTC. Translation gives CASRTSGAYEQYF.

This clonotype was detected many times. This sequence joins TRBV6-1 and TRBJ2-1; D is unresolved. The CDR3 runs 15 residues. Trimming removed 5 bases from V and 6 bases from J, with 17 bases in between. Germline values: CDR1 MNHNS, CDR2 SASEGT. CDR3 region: CASSPLDSSGNEQFF. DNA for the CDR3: TGTGCCAGCAGTCCACTCGACTCCTCGGGCAATGAGCAGTTCTTC.

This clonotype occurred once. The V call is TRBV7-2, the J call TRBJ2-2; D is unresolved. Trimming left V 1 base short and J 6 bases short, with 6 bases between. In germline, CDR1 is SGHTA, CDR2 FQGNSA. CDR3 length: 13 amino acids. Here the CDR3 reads CASSLGWSGELFF. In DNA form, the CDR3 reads TGTGCCAGCAGCTTAGGATGGTCCGGGGAGCTGTTTTTT.

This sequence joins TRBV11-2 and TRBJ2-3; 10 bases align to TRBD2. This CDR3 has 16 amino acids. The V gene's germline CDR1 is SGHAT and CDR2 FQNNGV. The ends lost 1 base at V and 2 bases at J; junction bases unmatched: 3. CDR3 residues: CASSLASGGSTDTQYF. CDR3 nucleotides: TGTGCCAGCAGCTTAGCTAGCGGGGGTTCCACAGATACGCAGTATTTT. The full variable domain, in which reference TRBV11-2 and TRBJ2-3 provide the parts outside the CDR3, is EAGVAQSPRYKIIEKRQSVAFWCNPISGHATLYWYQQILGQGPKLLIQFQNNGVVDDSQLPKDRFSAERLKGVDSTLKIQPAKLEDSAVYLCASSLASGGSTDTQYFGPGTRLTVL.

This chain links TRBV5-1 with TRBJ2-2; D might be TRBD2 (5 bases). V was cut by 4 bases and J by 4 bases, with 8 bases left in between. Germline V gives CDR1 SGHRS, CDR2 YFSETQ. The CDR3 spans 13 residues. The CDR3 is CASSVASTGELFF. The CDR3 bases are TGCGCCAGCAGCGTAGCGAGCACCGGGGAGCTGTTTTTT.

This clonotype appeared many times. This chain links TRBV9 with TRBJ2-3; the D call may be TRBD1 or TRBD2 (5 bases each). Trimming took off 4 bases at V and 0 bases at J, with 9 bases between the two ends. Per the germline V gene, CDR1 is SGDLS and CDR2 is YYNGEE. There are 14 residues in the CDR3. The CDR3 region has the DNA TGTGCCAGCAGCTCATGGGACAGCACAGATACGCAGTATTTT. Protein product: CASSSWDSTDTQYF. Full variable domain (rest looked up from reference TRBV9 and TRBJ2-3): DSGVTQTPKHLITATGQRVTLRCSPRSGDLSVYWYQQSLDQGLQFLIQYYNGEERAKGNILERFSAQQFPDLHSELNLSSLELGDSALYFCASSSWDSTDTQYFGPGTRLTVL.

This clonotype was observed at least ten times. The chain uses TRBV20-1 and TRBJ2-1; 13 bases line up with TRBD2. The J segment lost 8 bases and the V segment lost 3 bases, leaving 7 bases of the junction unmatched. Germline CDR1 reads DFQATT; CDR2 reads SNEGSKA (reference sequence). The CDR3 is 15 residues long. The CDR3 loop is CSASPTSGRGDEQFF. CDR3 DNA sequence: TGCAGTGCTAGCCCCACTAGCGGGAGGGGCGATGAGCAGTTCTTC.

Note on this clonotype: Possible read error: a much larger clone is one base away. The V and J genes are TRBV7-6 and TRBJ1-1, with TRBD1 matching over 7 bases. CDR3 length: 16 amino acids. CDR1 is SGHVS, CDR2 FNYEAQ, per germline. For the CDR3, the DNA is TGTGCCAGCAGCTTTAACCCGGGACAGAAGAACACTGAAGCTTTATTT. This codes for CASSFNPGQKNTEALF.

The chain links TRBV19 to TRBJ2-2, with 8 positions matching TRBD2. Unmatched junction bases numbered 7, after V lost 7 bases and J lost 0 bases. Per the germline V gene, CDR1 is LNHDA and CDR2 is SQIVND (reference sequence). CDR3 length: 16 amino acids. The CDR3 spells CASIDGLAANTGELFF. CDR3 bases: TGTGCCAGTATTGATGGACTAGCCGCGAACACCGGGGAGCTGTTTTTT.

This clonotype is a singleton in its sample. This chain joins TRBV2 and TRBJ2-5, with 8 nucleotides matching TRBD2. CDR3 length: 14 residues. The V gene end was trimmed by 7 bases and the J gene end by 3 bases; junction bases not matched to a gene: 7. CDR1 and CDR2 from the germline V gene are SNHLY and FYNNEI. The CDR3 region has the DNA TGTGCCAGCAAATCCGAGCGGGGGAAAGAGACCCAGTACTTC. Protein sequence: CASKSERGKETQYF.

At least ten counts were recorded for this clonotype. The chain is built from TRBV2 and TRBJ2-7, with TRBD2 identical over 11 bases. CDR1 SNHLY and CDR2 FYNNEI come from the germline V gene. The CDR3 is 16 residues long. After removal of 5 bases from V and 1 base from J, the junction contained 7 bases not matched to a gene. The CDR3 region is CASSSLAGGQSYEQYF. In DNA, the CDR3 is TGTGCCAGCAGTTCTTTAGCGGGAGGGCAGTCCTACGAGCAGTACTTC. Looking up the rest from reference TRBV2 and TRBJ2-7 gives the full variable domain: EPEVTQTPSHQVTQMGQEVILRCVPISNHLYFYWYRQILGQKVEFLVSFYNNEISEKSEIFDDQFSVERPDGSNFTLKIRSTKLEDSAMYFCASSSLAGGQSYEQYFGPGTRLTVT.

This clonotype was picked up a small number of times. CDR3 residues: CASSLAKGLGSTDTQYF. The CDR3 DNA is TGTGCCAGCAGTTTAGCAAAGGGGTTGGGTAGCACAGATACGCAGTATTTT. The V gene is TRBV12-3 or TRBV12-4, the J gene TRBJ2-3; a weak D match, TRBD1 (5 bases). The CDR3 totals 17 residues. V lost 0 bases and J lost 0, with 13 bases in between.

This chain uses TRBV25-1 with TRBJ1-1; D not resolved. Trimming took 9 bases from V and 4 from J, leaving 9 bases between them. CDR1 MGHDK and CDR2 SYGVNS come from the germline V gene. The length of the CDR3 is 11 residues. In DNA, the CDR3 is TGTGCCAGTCGAATCAGCACTGAAGCTTTCTTT. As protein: CASRISTEAFF. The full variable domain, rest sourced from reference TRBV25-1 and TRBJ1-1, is EADIYQTPRYLVIGTGKKITLECSQTMGHDKMYWYQQDPGMELHLIHYSYGVNSTEKGDLSSESTVSRIRTEHFPLTLESARPSHTSQYLCASRISTEAFFGQGTRLTVV.

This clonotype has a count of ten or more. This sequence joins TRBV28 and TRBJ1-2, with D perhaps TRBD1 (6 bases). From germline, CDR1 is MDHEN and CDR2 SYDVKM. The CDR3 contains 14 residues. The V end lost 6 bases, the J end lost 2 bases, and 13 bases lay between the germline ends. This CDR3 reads CASRPIDRNYGYTF. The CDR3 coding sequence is TGTGCCAGCAGGCCAATAGACAGGAACTATGGCTACACCTTC.

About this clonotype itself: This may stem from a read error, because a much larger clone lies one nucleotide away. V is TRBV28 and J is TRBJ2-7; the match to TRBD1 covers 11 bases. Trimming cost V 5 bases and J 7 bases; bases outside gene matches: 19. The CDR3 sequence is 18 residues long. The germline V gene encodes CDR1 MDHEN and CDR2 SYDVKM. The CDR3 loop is CASSPWTGGAGSYNEQYF. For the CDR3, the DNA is TGTGCCAGCAGTCCTTGGACAGGGGGCGCAGGATCCTACAATGAGCAGTACTTC.

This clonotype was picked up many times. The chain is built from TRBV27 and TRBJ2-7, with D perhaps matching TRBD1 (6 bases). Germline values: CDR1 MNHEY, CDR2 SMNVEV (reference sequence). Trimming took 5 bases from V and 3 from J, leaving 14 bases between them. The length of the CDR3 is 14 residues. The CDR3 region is CASSPGTRIYEQYF. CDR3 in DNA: TGTGCCAGCAGTCCCGGGACACGAATCTACGAGCAGTACTTC.

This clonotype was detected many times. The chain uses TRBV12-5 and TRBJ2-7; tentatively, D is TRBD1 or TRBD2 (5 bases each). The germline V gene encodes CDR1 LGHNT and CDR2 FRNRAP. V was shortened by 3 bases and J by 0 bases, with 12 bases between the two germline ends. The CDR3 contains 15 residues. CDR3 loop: CASGFSGPLSYEQYF. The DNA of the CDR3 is TGTGCTAGTGGTTTTTCGGGGCCCCTCTCCTACGAGCAGTACTTC.

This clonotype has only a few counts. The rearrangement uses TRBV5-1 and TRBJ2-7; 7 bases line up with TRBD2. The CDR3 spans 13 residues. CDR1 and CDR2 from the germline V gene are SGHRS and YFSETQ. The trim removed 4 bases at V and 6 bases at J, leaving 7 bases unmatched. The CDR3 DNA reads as TGCGCCAGCAGCGGAGCGGGATTAACCGAGCAGTACTTC. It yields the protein CASSGAGLTEQYF.

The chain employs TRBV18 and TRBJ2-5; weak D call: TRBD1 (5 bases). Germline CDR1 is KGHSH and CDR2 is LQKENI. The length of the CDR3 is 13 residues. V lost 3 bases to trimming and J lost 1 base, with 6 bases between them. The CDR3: CASSPQGQETQYF. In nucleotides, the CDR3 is TGTGCCAGCTCACCCCAGGGCCAAGAGACCCAGTACTTC.